The clone carrying this T cell receptor (beta chain) was recorded many times. Its antigen is unidentified. CDR3 length: 15 residues. Trimming removed 1 base from V and 2 bases from J, with 11 bases in between. Germline loops: CDR1 MNHNS, CDR2 SASEGT. This specimen belongs to a study of T cells in Graves' hyperthyroidism and ophthalmopathy. Amplification yielded TCR beta CDR3 regions, with RNA transcripts as the source. During a first-round RT-PCR of the TCR CDR3, the HTBI primer set was used. TCRdb re-called the multiplex PCR reads through MiXCR, storing one row per CDR3 protein. In the table there are 490,000 or so distinct CDR3 sequences, about 20% of which are singletons. Study-level results: Most clonotypes expanded in the thyroid (above 0.001) were also present in blood.

The specimen was blood. The sequence was obtained from a woman in her sixties or seventies with Graves' ophthalmopathy. The chain combines TRBV6-1 with TRBJ1-2; D not certain. The DNA of the CDR3 is TGTGCCAGCAGTGAAGTAGCGAACAGAAACTATGGCTACACCTTC. It codes for CASSEVANRNYGYTF.